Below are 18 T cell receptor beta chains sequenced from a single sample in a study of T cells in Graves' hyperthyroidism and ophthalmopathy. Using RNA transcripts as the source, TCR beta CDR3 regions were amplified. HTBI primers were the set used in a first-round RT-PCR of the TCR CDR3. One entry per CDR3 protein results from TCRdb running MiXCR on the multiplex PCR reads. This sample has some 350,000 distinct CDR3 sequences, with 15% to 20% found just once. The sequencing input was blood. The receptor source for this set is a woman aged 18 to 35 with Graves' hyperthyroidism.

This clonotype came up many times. CDR3: CASSRRQGAYEQYF. In DNA, the CDR3 is TGTGCCAGCAGTCGTCGACAGGGGGCCTACGAGCAGTACTTC. The V call is TRBV12-3 or TRBV12-4, the J call TRBJ2-7, with TRBD1 matching over 9 bases. Trimming cost V 5 bases and J 2 bases; bases outside gene matches: 4. This CDR3 is built from 14 residues.

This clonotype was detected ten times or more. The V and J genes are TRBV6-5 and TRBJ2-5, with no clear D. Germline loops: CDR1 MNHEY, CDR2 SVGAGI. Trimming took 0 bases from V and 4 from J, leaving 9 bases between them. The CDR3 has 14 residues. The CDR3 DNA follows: TGTGCCAGCAGTTACTCCGGTCAACGAGAGACCCAGTACTTC. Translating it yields CASSYSGQRETQYF.

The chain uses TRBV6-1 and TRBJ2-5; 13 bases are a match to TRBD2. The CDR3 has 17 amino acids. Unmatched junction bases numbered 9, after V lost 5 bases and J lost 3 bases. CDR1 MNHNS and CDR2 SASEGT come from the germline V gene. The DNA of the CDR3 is TGTGCCAGCAGTAATGTTCCGGGACTAGCGGGGAAAGAGACCCAGTACTTC. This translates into CASSNVPGLAGKETQYF.

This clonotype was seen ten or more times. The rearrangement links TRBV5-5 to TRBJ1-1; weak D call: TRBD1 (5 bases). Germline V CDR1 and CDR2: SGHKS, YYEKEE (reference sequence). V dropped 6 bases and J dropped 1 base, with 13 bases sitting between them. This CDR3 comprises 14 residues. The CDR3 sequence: CASKSRRGNTEAFF. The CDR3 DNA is TGTGCCAGCAAGTCTCGTAGGGGGAACACTGAAGCTTTCTTT. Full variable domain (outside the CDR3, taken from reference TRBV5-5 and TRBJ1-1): DAGVTQSPTHLIKTRGQQVTLRCSPISGHKSVSWYQQVLGQGPQFIFQYYEKEERGRGNFPDRFSARQFPNYSSELNVNALLLGDSALYLCASKSRRGNTEAFFGQGTRLTVV.

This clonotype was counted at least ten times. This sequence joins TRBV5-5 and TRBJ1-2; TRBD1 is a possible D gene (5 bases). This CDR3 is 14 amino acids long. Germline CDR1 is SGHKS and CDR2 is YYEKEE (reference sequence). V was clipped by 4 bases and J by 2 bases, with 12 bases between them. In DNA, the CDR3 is TGTGCCAGCAGCGGAGCGAGGGGAAACTATGGCTACACCTTC. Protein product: CASSGARGNYGYTF.

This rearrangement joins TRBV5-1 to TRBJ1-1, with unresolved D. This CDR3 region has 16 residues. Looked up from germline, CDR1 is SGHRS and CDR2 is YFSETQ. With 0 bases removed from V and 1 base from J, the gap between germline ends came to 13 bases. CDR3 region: CASSLAGEAANTEAFF. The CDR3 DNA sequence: TGCGCCAGCAGCTTGGCCGGGGAGGCGGCGAACACTGAAGCTTTCTTT. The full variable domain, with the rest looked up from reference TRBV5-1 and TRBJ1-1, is KAGVTQTPRYLIKTRGQQVTLSCSPISGHRSVSWYQQTPGQGLQFLFEYFSETQRNKGNFPGRFSGRQFSNSRSEMNVSTLELGDSALYLCASSLAGEAANTEAFFGQGTRLTVV.

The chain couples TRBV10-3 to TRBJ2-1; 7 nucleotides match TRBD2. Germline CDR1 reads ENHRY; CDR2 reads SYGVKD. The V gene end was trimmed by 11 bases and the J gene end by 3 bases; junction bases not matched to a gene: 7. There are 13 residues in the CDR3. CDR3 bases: TGTGCCTCCTCTCGCGGGGGCTACAATGAGCAGTTCTTC. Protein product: CASSRGGYNEQFF.

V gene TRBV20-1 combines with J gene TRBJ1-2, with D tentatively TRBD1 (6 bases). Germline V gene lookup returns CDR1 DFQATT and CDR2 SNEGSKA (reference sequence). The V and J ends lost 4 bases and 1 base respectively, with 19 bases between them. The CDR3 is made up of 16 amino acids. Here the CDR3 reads CSATSPGEGHNYGYTF. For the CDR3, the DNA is TGCAGTGCTACCAGCCCCGGTGAGGGACATAACTATGGCTACACCTTC.

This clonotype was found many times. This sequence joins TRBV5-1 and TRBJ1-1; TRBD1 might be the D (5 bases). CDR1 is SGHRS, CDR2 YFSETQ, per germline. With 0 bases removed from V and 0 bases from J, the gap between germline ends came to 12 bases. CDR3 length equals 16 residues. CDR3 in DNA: TGCGCCAGCAGCTTGGGACGGGGCTCCTTGAACACTGAAGCTTTCTTT. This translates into CASSLGRGSLNTEAFF.

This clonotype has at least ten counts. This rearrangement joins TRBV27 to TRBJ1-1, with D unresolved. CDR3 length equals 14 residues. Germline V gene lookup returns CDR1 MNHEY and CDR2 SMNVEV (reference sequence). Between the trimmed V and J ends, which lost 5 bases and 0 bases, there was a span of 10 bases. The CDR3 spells CASSPTALNTEAFF. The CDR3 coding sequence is TGTGCCAGCAGTCCGACGGCTTTGAACACTGAAGCTTTCTTT.

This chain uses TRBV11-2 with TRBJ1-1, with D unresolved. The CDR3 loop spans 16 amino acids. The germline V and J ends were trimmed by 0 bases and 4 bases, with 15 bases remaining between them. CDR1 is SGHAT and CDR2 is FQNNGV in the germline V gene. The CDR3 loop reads CASSLDRQIRRTEAFF. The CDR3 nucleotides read TGTGCCAGCAGCTTAGACAGGCAGATCCGACGCACTGAAGCTTTCTTT.

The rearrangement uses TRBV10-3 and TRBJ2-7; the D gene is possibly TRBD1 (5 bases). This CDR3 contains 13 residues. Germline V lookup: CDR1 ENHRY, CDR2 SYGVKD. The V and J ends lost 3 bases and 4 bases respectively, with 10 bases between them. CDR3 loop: CAISDDRSYEQYF. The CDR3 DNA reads TGTGCCATCAGTGACGACAGAAGTTACGAGCAGTACTTC.

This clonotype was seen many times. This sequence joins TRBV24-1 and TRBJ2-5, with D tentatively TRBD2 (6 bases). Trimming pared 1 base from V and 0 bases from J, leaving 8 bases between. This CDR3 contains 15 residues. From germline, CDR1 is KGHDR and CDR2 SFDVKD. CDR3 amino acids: CATSDFGGNQETQYF. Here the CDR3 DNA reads TGTGCCACCAGTGATTTCGGGGGAAACCAAGAGACCCAGTACTTC.

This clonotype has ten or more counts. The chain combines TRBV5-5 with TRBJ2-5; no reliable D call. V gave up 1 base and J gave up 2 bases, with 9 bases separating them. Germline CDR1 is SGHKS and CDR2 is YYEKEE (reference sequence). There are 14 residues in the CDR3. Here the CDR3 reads CASSLNWIQETQYF. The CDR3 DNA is TGTGCCAGCAGCTTGAATTGGATACAAGAGACCCAGTACTTC. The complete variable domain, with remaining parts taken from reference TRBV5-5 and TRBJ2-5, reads DAGVTQSPTHLIKTRGQQVTLRCSPISGHKSVSWYQQVLGQGPQFIFQYYEKEERGRGNFPDRFSARQFPNYSSELNVNALLLGDSALYLCASSLNWIQETQYFGPGTRLLVL.

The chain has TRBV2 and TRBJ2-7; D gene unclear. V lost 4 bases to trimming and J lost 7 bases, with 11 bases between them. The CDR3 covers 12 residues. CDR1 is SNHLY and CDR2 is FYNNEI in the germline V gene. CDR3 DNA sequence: TGTGCCAGCAGTGCCGACGGCGATGAGCAGTACTTC. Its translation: CASSADGDEQYF.

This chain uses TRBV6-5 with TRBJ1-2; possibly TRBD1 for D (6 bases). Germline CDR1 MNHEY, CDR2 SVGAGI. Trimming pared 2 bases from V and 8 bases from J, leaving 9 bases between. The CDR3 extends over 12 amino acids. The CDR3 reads CASSYVDRGYTF. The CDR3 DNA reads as TGTGCCAGCAGTTACGTGGACAGAGGCTACACCTTC.

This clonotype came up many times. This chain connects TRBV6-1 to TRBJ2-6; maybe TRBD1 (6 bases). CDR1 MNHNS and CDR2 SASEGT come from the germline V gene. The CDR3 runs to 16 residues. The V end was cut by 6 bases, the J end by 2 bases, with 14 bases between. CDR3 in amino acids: CASRGTDSPGANVLTF. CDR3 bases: TGTGCCAGCAGGGGGACGGACAGCCCTGGGGCCAACGTCCTGACTTTC.

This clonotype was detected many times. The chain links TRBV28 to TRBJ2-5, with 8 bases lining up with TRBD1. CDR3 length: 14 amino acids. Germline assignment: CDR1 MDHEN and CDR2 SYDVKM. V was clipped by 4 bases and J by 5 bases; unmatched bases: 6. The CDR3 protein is CASSSGGAWETQYF. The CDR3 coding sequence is TGTGCCAGCAGTTCAGGGGGCGCCTGGGAGACCCAGTACTTC.